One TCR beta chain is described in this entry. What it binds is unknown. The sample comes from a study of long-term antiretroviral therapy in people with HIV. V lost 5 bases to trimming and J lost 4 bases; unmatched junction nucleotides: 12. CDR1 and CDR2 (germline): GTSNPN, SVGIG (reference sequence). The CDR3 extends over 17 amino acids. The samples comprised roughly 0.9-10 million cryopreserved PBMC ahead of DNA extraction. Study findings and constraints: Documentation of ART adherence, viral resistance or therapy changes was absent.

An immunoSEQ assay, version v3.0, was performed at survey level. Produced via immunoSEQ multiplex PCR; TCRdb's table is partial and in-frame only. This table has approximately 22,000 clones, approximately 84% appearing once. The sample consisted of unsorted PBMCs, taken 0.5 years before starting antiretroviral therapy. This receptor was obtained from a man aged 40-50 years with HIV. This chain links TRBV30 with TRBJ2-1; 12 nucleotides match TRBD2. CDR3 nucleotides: TGTGCCTGGCACCTAGCGGGGGGGCCAAGTGTTTACAATGAGCAGTTCTTC. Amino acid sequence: CAWHLAGGPSVYNEQFF.